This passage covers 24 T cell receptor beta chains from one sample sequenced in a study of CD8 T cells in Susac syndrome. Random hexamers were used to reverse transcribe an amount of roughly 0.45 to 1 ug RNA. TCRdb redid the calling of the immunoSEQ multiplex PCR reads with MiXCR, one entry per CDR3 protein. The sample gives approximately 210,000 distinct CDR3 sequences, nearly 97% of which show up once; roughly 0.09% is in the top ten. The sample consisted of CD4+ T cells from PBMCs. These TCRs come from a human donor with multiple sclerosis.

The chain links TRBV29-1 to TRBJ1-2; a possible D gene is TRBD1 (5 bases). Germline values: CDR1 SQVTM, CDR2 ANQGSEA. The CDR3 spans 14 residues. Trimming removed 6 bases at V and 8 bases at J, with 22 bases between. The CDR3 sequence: CSVGHTVDKVGYTF. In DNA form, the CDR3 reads TGCAGCGTGGGGCATACCGTGGATAAAGTGGGCTACACCTTC.

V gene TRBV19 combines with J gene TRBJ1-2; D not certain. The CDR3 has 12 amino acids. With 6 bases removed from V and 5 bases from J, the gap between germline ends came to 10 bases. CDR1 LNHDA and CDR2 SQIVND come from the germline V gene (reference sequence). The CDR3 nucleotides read TGTGCCAGTAGGGATGACGGTTATGGCTACACCTTC. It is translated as CASRDDGYGYTF.

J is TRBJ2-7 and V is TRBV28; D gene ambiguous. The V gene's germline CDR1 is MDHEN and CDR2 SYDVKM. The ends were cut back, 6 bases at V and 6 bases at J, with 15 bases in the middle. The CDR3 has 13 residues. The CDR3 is CASSLPKVAEQYF. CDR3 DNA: TGTGCCAGCAGCCTTCCTAAGGTAGCCGAGCAGTACTTC. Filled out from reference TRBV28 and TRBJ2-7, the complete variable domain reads DVKVTQSSRYLVKRTGEKVFLECVQDMDHENMFWYRQDPGLGLRLIYFSYDVKMKEKGDIPEGYSVSREKKERFSLILESASTNQTSMYLCASSLPKVAEQYFGPGTRLTVT.

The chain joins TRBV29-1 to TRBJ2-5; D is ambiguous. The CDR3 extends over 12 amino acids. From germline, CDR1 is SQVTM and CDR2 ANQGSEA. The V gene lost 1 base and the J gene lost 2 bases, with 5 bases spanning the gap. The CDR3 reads CSVEVQQETQYF. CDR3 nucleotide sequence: TGCAGCGTTGAAGTTCAGCAAGAGACCCAGTACTTC.

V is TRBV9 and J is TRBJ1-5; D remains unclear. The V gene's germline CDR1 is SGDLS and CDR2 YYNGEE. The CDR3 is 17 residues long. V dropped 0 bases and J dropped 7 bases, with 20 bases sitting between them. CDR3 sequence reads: CASSVVWKVMGTQPQHF. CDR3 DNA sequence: TGTGCCAGCAGCGTAGTCTGGAAGGTAATGGGTACCCAGCCCCAGCATTTT.

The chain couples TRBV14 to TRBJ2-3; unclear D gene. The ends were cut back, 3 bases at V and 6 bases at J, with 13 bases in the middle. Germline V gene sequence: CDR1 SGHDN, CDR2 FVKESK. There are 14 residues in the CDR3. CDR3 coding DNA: TGTGCCAGCAGCCAGGGCTACGCCTGGGATACGCAGTATTTT. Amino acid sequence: CASSQGYAWDTQYF.

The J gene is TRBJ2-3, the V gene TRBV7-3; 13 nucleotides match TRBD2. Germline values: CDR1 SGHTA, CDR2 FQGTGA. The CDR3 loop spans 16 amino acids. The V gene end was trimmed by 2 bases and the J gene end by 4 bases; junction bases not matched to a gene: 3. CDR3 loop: CASSLVGTSGADTQYF. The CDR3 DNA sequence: TGTGCCAGCAGCTTAGTGGGGACTAGCGGGGCAGATACGCAGTATTTT.

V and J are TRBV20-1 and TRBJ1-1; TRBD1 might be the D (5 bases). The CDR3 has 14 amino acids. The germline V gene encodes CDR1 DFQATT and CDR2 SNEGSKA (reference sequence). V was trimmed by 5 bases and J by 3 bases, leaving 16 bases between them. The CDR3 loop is CSASSNQGDTEAFF. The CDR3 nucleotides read TGCAGTGCTTCCTCAAATCAGGGAGACACTGAAGCTTTCTTT.

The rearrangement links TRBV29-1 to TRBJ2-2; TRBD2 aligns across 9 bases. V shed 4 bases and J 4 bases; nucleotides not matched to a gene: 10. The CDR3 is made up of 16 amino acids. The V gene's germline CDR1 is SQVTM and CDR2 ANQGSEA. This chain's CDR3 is CSVGGLAGRGTGELFF. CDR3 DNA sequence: TGCAGCGTTGGGGGGCTAGCGGGACGGGGCACCGGGGAGCTGTTTTTT.

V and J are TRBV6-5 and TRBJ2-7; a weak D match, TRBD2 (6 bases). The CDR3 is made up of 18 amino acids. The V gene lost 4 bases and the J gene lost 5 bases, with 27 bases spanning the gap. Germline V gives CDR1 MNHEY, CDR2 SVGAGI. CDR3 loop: CASSLGGAGPTTWDEQYF. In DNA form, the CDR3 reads TGTGCCAGCAGTTTAGGAGGGGCAGGACCCACCACCTGGGACGAGCAGTACTTC.

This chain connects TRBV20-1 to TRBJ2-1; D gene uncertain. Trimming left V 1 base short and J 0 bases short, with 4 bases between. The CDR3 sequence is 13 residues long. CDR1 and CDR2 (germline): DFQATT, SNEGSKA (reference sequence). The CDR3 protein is CSARVFSYNEQFF. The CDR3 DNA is TGCAGTGCTAGAGTCTTCTCCTACAATGAGCAGTTCTTC.

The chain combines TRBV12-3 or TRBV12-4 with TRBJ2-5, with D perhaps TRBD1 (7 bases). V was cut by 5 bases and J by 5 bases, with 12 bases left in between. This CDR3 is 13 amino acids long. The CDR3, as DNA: TGTGCCAGCAGTGGCAGGGGGAGGGAGACCCAGTACTTC. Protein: CASSGRGRETQYF.

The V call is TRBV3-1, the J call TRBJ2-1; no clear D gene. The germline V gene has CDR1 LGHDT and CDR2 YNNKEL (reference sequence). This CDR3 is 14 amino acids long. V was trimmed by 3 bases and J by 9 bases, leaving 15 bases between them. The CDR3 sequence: CASSHFVETSEQFF. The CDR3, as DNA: TGTGCCAGCAGCCATTTCGTGGAAACCTCTGAGCAGTTCTTC.

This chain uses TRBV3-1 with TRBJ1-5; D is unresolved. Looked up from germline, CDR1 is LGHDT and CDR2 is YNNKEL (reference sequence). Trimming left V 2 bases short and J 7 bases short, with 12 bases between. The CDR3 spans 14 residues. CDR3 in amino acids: CASSQYPRRQPQHF. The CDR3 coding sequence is TGTGCCAGCAGCCAATATCCCCGCAGGCAGCCCCAGCATTTT.

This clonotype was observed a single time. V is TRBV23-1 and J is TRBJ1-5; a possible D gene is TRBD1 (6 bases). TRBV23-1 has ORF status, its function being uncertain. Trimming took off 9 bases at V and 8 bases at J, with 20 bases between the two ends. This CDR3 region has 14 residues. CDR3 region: CARLGTPPFEPQHF. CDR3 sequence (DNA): TGCGCCAGGTTAGGGACACCCCCTTTCGAGCCCCAGCATTTT.

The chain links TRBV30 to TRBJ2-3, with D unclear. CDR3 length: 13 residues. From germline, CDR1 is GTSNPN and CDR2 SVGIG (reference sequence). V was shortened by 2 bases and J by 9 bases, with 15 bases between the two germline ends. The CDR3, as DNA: TGTGCCTGGAGTTCGTCCCGGGCTCGGACGCAGTATTTT. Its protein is CAWSSSRARTQYF.

The DNA for the CDR3 is TGCAGCGCCGAGAGGCAGGGGATTTACGATACGCAGTATTTT. It is translated as CSAERQGIYDTQYF. V usage is TRBV29-1 and J usage is TRBJ2-3; D possibly corresponds to TRBD1 (6 bases). In germline, CDR1 is SQVTM, CDR2 ANQGSEA. CDR3 size: 14 residues. V was shortened by 7 bases and J by 6 bases, with 20 bases between the two germline ends.

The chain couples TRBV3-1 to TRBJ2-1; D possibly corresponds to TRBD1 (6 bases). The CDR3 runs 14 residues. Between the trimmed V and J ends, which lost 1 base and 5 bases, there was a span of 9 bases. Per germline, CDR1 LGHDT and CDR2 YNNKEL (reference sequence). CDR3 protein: CASSQAQGDNEQFF. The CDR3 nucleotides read TGTGCCAGCAGCCAAGCACAGGGTGACAATGAGCAGTTCTTC.

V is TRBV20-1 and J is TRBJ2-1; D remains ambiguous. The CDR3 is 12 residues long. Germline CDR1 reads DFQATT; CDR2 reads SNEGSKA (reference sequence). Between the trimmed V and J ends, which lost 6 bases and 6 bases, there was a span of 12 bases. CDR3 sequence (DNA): TGCAGTGCCGGACCCACTCTCAATGAGCAGTTCTTC. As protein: CSAGPTLNEQFF.

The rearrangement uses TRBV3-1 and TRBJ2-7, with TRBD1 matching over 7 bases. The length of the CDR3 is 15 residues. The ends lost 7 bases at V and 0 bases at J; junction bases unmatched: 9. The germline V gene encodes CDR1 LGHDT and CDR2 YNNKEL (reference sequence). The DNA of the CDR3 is TGTGCCAGCATCCTTCCGGGACAGATCTCCTACGAGCAGTACTTC. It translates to CASILPGQISYEQYF.

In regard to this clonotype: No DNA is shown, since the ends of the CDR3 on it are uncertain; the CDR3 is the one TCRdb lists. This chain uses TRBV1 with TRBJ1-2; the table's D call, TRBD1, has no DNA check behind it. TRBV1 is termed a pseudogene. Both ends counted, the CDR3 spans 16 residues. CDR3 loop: CTSSQEWWGSGNGYTF.

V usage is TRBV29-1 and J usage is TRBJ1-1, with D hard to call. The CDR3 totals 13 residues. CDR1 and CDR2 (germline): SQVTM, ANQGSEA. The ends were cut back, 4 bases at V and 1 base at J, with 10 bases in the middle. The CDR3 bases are TGCAGCGTTGGGCGGGTCAAGAACACTGAAGCTTTCTTT. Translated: CSVGRVKNTEAFF.

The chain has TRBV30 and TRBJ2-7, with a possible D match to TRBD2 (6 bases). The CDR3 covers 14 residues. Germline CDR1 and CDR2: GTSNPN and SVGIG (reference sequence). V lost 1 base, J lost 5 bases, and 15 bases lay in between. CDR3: CAWSGLAYPHEQYF. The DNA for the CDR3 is TGTGCCTGGAGTGGGCTAGCGTATCCCCACGAGCAGTACTTC.

CDR3 in amino acids: CSARDSLSYRGTEAFF. In DNA form, the CDR3 reads TGCAGTGCTAGAGATAGTCTGTCGTACAGGGGCACTGAAGCTTTCTTT. V gene TRBV20-1 combines with J gene TRBJ1-1; 7 bases are shared with TRBD1. CDR1 is DFQATT and CDR2 is SNEGSKA in the germline V gene (reference sequence). Trimming cost V 0 bases and J 4 bases; bases outside gene matches: 11. This CDR3 is built from 16 residues.